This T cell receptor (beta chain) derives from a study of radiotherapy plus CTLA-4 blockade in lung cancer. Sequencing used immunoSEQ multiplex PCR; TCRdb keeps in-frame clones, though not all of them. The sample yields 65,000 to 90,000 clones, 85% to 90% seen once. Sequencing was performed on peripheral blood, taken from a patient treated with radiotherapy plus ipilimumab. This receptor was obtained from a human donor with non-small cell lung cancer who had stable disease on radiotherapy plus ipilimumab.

CDR3 sequence reads: CASSLAQGGSGYEQYF. CDR3 coding DNA: TGTGCCAGCAGCTTGGCCCAGGGGGGGTCCGGTTACGAGCAGTACTTC. J is TRBJ2-7 and V is TRBV7-2, with D perhaps being TRBD1 or TRBD2 (7 bases each). Trimming removed 3 bases from V and 4 bases from J, with 19 bases in between. The CDR3 length is 16 residues. Germline CDR1 SGHTA, CDR2 FQGNSA.